The TCR beta chain under discussion was sequenced for a study of cytomegalovirus exposure and HLA in healthy donors. This clone has a handful of counts. Profiled with immunoSEQ multiplex PCR; TCRdb holds only in-frame clones, not every one. The top ten hold 10% of the sample, which has approximately 160,000 clones, just under 90% seen once. The junction had 11 bases not matched to a gene; V was cut back by 3 bases and J by 9 bases. This CDR3 contains 15 residues. Germline V gene data show CDR1 as SGDLS and CDR2 as YYNGEE. This TCR was recovered from a woman younger than 30 in good health and CMV-seropositive. Sequencing was carried out using PBMCs. V usage is TRBV9 and J usage is TRBJ2-1, with 8 nucleotides matching TRBD2. The DNA of the CDR3 is TGTGCCAGCAGCGCCTCCGGGACTAGTGGGTTTGAGCAGTTCTTC. It translates to CASSASGTSGFEQFF.